This T cell receptor beta chain was sequenced in a study of vaccination effects on CD4 cells after COVID-19. Regarding the study as a whole: The post-vaccine spike-reactive clones of convalescents showed a predominance of new vaccine-induced clones.

This CDR3 has 13 residues. Trimming removed 7 bases from V and 8 bases from J, with 15 bases in between. The germline CDR1 and CDR2 sequences are SGDLS and YYNGEE. The data were produced by immunoSEQ multiplex PCR, yet TCRdb's version contains in-frame clones alone and is incomplete. This table has some 49,000 clones, around 74% appearing once. At the end of more than 8 days of culture, CD4+ T cells were isolated. Of note for this clone: What it binds is unknown.

This clonotype was sampled from a human donor who had a prior SARS-CoV-2 infection. The chain employs TRBV9 and TRBJ1-4; D remains ambiguous. The material was CD4+ T cells from PBMCs cultured without peptide, obtained before COVID-19 vaccination. The CDR3 DNA sequence: TGTGCCAGCTCTTGGGGTGTTGACGAAAAACTGTTTTTT. This sequence encodes CASSWGVDEKLFF.